Below are 5 T cell receptor beta chains sequenced from a single sample in a study of neoadjuvant anti-PD-1 for oral cavity cancer. This table comes from immunoSEQ multiplex PCR, and its TCRdb copy is limited to in-frame clones, with some not included. The sample lists tens of thousands of clones; around 83% were seen once. The sample was PBMCs, taken before nivolumab (anti-PD-1) treatment. Receptors were obtained from a person between 40 and 85 years old with oral cavity squamous cell carcinoma.

This clone showed up just a few times. CDR3 DNA: TGTGCCAGCAGTGTTAGTCTGAACACTGAAGCTTTCTTT. It yields the protein CASSVSLNTEAFF. The chain employs TRBV6-4 and TRBJ1-1; no reliable D call. This CDR3 is 13 amino acids long. V lost 4 bases to trimming and J lost 0 bases, with 6 bases between them. CDR1 and CDR2 (germline): MRHNA, SNTAGT.

The chain combines TRBV6-1 with TRBJ1-5; D perhaps matches TRBD1 (6 bases). CDR1 is MNHNS and CDR2 is SASEGT in the germline V gene. Trimming stripped 4 bases from V and 3 bases from J, with 10 bases between. The CDR3 consists of 14 residues. CDR3 amino acids: CASSARDTNQPQHF. Written as DNA, the CDR3 is TGTGCCAGCAGTGCAAGGGACACCAATCAGCCCCAGCATTTT.

About this clone itself: Other DNA sequences in this specimen translate into the identical CDR3. The V and J genes are TRBV19 and TRBJ2-7, with D possibly being TRBD1 or TRBD2 (5 bases each). Per the germline V gene, CDR1 is LNHDA and CDR2 is SQIVND (reference sequence). The V end was cut by 2 bases, the J end by 1 base, with 9 bases between. The CDR3 totals 14 residues. CDR3 region: CASSIRDGSYEQYF. The CDR3 DNA reads as TGTGCCAGTAGTATAAGGGACGGTTCCTACGAGCAGTACTTC. The whole variable domain, filled in from reference TRBV19 and TRBJ2-7, reads DGGITQSPKYLFRKEGQNVTLSCEQNLNHDAMYWYRQDPGQGLRLIYYSQIVNDFQKGDIAEGYSVSREKKESFPLTVTSAQKNPTAFYLCASSIRDGSYEQYFGPGTRLTVT.

This clone turned up a few times. The J gene is TRBJ2-7, the V gene TRBV7-2, with 11 bases that match TRBD2. The CDR3 consists of 16 residues. The germline V gene has CDR1 SGHTA and CDR2 FQGNSA. J lost 4 bases, V lost 5 bases, and 10 bases had no gene match. The CDR3 DNA is TGTGCCAGCAGCCCCGTACGACTAGCGGGAAGGTACGAGCAGTACTTC. Its protein product is CASSPVRLAGRYEQYF.

The rearrangement joins TRBV9 to TRBJ1-1; D gene unclear. The V gene's germline CDR1 is SGDLS and CDR2 YYNGEE. The length of the CDR3 is 16 residues. V was trimmed by 3 bases and J by 3 bases, leaving 18 bases between them. CDR3 bases: TGTGCCAGCAGCGGAGGTCAATTGGGAGGAGACACTGAAGCTTTCTTT. This encodes CASSGGQLGGDTEAFF.